Sequencing of this T cell receptor beta chain was carried out in a study of lymphopenia after photon versus proton radiotherapy. Broader study findings: A bigger post-nadir fall in TCR diversity correlated inversely with survival time in deceased patients. After the lymphocyte nadir, photon-treated repertoires showed oligoclonal expansion, especially of CD8+ Temra cells. Proton therapy kept repertoires fairly stable, unlike photons, which gained effector/memory cells. Survival link was tested only in deceased patients; proton benefit remains a possibility.

With respect to this clone: The antigen is not known.

Assay: immunoSEQ multiplex PCR; the TCRdb copy retains only in-frame clones and omits some. Of roughly 64,000 clones listed, around 90% are singletons. This CDR3 contains 15 residues. Germline lookup yields CDR1 LNHNV and CDR2 YYDKDF (reference sequence). The V end was cut by 3 bases, the J end by 4 bases, with 12 bases between. Material: peripheral blood, obtained from a patient treated with proton-based radiotherapy. The chain couples TRBV15 to TRBJ2-2, with a tentative D call TRBD2 (5 bases). This receptor was obtained from an older man with esophageal cancer. The CDR3 is CATSRWRTSTGELFF. As DNA, the CDR3 is TGTGCCACCAGCAGGTGGAGGACCAGCACCGGGGAGCTGTTTTTT. The entire variable domain, with the rest obtained from reference TRBV15 and TRBJ2-2, is as follows: DAMVIQNPRYQVTQFGKPVTLSCSQTLNHNVMYWYQQKSSQAPKLLFHYYDKDFNNEADTPDNFQSRRPNTSFCFLDIRSPGLGDTAMYLCATSRWRTSTGELFFGEGSRLTVL.